Reported below is one T cell receptor beta chain. This entry comes from a study of blood T cell repertoires in COVID-19. Overall study context: Samples representing acute and convalescent COVID-19 were sourced from the United States, Italy and Spain. T cells, B-cell-depleted T cells, or PBMCs supplied cDNA or gDNA.

Repertoires were generated with immunoSEQ multiplex PCR, while TCRdb's copy carries only in-frame clones and drops some. The sample lists around 300,000 clones, 70% to 90% seen once, with 3% in the top ten. Germline lookup yields CDR1 ENHRY and CDR2 SYGVKD. The CDR3 extends over 11 amino acids. Trimming cost V 8 bases and J 9 bases, with 11 bases left between them. This chain links TRBV10-3 with TRBJ2-4, with D maybe TRBD2 (6 bases). The receptor was derived from a woman aged 30 to 39 with active or convalescent COVID-19. The specimen was peripheral blood. In nucleotides, the CDR3 is TGTGCCATCGGGCGGGGCGGCATTCAGTACTTC. It yields the protein CAIGRGGIQYF.